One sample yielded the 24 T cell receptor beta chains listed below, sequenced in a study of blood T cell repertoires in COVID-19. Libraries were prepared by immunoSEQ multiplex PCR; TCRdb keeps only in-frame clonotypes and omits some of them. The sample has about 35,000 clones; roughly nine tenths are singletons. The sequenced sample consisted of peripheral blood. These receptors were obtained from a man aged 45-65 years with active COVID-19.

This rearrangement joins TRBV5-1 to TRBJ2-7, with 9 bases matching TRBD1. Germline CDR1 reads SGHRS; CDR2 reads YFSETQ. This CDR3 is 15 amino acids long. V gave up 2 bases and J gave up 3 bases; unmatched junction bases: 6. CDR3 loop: CASSFIQGAFYEQYF. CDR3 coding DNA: TGCGCCAGCAGCTTTATACAGGGGGCCTTCTACGAGCAGTACTTC.

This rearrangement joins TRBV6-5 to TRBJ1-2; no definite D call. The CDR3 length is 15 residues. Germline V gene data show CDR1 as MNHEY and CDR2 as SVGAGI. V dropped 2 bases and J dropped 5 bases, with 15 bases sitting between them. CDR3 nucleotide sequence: TGTGCCAGCAGTTACGACCCGGAGGGATATTATGGCTACACCTTC. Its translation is CASSYDPEGYYGYTF.

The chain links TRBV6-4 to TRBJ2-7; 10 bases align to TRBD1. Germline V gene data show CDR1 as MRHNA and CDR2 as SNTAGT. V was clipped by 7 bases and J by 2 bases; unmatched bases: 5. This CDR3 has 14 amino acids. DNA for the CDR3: TGTGCCAGCAAGACAGGGGGCTCTGCCTACGAGCAGTACTTC. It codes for CASKTGGSAYEQYF.

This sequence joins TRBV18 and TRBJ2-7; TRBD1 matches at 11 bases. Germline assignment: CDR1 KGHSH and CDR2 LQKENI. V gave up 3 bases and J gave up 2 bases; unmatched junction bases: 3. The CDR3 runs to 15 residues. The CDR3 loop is CASSPGQGVTYEQYF. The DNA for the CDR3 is TGTGCCAGCTCACCGGGACAGGGGGTTACCTACGAGCAGTACTTC.

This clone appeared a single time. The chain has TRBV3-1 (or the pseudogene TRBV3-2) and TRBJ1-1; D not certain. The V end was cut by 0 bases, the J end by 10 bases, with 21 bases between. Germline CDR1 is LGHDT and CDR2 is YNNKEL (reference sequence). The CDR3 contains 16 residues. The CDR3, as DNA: TGTGCCAGCAGCCAAGATTCAAACAGCCGAGGAGGTATAGCTTTCTTT. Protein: CASSQDSNSRGGIAFF.

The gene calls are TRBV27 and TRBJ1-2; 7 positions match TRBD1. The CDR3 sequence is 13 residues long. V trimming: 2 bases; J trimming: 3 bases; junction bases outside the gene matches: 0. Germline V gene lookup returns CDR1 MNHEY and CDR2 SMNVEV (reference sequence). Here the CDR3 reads CASSLDRDYGYTF. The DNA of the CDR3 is TGTGCCAGCAGTTTAGACAGGGACTATGGCTACACCTTC.

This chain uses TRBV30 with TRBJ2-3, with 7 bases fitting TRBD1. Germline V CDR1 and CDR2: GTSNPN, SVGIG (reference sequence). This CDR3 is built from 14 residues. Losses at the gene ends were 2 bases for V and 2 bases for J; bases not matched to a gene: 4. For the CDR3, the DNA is TGTGCCTGGAGTAGGGGACAGTCCACAGATACGCAGTATTTT. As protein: CAWSRGQSTDTQYF. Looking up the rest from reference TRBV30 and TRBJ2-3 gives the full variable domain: SQTIHQWPATLVQPVGSPLSLECTVEGTSNPNLYWYRQAAGRGLQLLFYSVGIGQISSEVPQNLSASRPQDRQFILSSKKLLLSDSGFYLCAWSRGQSTDTQYFGPGTRLTVL.

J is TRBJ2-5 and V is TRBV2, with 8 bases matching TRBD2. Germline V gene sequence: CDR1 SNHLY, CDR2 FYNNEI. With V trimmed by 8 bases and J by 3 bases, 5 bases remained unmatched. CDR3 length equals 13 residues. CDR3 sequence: CASGGLDEETQYF. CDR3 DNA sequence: TGTGCCAGCGGGGGACTAGACGAAGAGACCCAGTACTTC. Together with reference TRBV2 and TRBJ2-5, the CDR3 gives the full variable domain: EPEVTQTPSHQVTQMGQEVILRCVPISNHLYFYWYRQILGQKVEFLVSFYNNEISEKSEIFDDQFSVERPDGSNFTLKIRSTKLEDSAMYFCASGGLDEETQYFGPGTRLLVL.

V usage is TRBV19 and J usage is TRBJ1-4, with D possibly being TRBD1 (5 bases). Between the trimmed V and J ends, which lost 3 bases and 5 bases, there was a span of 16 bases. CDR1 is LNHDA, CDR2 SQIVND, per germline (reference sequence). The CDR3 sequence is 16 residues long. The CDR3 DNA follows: TGTGCCAGTAGTATTAGGGGCTGGGCCCAGAATGAAAAACTGTTTTTT. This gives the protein CASSIRGWAQNEKLFF.

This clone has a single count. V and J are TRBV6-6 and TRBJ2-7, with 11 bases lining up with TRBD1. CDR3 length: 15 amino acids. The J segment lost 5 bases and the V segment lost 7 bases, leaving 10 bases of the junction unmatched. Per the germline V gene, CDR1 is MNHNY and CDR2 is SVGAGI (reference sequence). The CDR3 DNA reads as TGTGCCAGCAACCAGGTCCGGACAGGGGGCGACGAGCAGTACTTC. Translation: CASNQVRTGGDEQYF.

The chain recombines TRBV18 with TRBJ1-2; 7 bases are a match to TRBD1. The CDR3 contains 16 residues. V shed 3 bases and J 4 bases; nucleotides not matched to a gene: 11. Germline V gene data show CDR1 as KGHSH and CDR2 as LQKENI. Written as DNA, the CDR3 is TGTGCCAGCTCACCTTACGGGACAGTGGAATCCTATGGCTACACCTTC. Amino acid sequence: CASSPYGTVESYGYTF.

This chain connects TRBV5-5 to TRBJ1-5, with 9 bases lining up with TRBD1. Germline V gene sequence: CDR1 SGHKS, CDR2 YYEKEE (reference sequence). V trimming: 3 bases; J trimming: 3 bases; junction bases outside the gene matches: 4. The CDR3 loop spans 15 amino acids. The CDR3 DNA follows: TGTGCCAGCAGCTCAGGGACAGGGAACAATCAGCCCCAGCATTTT. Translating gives CASSSGTGNNQPQHF.

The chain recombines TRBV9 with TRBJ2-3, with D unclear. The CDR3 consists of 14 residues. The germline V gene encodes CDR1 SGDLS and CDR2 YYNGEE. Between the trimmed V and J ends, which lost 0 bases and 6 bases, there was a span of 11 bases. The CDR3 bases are TGTGCCAGCAGCGTAGATCACCGGTCTGATACGCAGTATTTT. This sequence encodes CASSVDHRSDTQYF.

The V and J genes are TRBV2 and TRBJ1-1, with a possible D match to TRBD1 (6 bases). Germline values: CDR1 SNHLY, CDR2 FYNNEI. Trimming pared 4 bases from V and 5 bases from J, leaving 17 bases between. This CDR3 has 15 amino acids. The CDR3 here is CASSVSGQLLTEAFF. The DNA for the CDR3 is TGTGCCAGCAGTGTCTCCGGACAGCTTTTGACTGAAGCTTTCTTT.

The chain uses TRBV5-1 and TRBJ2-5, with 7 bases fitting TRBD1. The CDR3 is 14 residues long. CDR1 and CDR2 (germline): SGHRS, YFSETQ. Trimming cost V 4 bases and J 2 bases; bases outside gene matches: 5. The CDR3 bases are TGCGCCAGCAGCCCGGGACAGAATCAAGAGACCCAGTACTTC. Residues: CASSPGQNQETQYF.

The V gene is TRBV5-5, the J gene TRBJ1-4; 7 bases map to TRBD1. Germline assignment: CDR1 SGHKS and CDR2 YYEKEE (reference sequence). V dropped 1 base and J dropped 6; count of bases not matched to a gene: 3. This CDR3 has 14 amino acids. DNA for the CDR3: TGTGCCAGCAGCTTGCAAGGGGGCCATGAAAAACTGTTTTTT. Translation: CASSLQGGHEKLFF.

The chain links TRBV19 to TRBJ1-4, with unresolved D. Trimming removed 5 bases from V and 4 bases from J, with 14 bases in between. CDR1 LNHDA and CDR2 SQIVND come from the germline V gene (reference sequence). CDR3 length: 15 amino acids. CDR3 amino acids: CASSPWTGNNEKLFF. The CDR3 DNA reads TGTGCCAGTAGTCCGTGGACGGGGAATAATGAAAAACTGTTTTTT.

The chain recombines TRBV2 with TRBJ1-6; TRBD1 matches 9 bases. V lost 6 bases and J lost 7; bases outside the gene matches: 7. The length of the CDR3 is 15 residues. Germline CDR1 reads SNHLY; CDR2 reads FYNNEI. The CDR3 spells CASRQDRGENSPLHF. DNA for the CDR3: TGTGCCAGCAGACAGGACAGGGGAGAGAATTCACCCCTCCACTTT.

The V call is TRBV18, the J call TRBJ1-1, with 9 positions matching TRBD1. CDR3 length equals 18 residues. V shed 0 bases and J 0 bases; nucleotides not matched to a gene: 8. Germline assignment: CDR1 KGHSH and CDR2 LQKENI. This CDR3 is CASSPPGQGGSMNTEAFF. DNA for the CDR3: TGTGCCAGCTCACCACCGGGACAGGGAGGATCCATGAACACTGAAGCTTTCTTT.

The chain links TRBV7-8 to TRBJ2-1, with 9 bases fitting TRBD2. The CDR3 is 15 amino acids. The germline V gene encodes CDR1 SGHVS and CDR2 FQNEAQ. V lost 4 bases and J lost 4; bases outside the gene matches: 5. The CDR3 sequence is CASSYSGSGYNEQFF. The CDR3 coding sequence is TGTGCCAGCAGCTATAGCGGGAGTGGTTACAATGAGCAGTTCTTC. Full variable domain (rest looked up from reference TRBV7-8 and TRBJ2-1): GAGVSQSPRYKVAKRGQDVALRCDPISGHVSLFWYQQALGQGPEFLTYFQNEAQLDKSGLPSDRFFAERPEGSVSTLKIQRTQQEDSAVYLCASSYSGSGYNEQFFGPGTRLTVL.

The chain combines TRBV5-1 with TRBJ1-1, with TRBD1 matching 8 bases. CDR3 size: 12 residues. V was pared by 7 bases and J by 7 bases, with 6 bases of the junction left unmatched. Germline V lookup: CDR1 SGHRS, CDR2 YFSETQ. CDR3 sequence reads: CASGLQGGEAFF. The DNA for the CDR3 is TGCGCCAGCGGTCTACAGGGGGGTGAAGCTTTCTTT.

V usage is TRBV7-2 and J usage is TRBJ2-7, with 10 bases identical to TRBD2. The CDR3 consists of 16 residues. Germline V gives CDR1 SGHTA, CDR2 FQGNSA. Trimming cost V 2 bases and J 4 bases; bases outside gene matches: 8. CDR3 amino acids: CASSLRLAGLLYEQYF. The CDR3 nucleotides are TGTGCCAGCAGCTTAAGACTAGCGGGTCTCTTATACGAGCAGTACTTC.

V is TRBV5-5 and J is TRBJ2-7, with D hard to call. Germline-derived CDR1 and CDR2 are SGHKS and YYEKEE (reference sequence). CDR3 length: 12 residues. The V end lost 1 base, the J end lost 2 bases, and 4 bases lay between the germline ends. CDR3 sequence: CASSLSAYEQYF. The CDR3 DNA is TGTGCCAGCAGCTTGTCGGCCTACGAGCAGTACTTC.

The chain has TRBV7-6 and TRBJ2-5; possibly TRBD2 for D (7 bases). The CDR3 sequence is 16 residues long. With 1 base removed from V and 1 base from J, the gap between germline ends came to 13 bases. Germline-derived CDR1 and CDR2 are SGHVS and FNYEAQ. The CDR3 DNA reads TGTGCCAGCAGCTTAGTCTCCGCGGGGGCCCAAGAGACCCAGTACTTC. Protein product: CASSLVSAGAQETQYF.